A single sample gave rise to the 10 T cell receptor beta chains below, sequenced in a study of blood T cell repertoires in COVID-19. Profiled with immunoSEQ multiplex PCR; TCRdb holds only in-frame clones, not every one. Of tens of thousands of clones in the sample, roughly 90% are singletons; the top ten hold 2.5% to 3%. The sequenced sample consisted of peripheral blood. These receptors were collected from a man aged 50 to 60 with COVID-19, enrolled during active disease.

V gene TRBV2 combines with J gene TRBJ2-1; the match to TRBD2 covers 8 bases. CDR3 length: 14 amino acids. Germline values: CDR1 SNHLY, CDR2 FYNNEI. The V segment lost 7 bases and the J segment 7 bases; nucleotides outside the gene matches: 9. The CDR3 bases are TGTGCCAGCATCCGGGGGGGCCGGGGGAATGAGCAGTTCTTC. Amino acid sequence: CASIRGGRGNEQFF.

The rearrangement uses TRBV15 and TRBJ1-2; D is possibly TRBD1 (6 bases). This CDR3 spans 15 amino acids. Germline assignment: CDR1 LNHNV and CDR2 YYDKDF (reference sequence). With 1 base removed from V and 3 bases from J, the gap between germline ends came to 12 bases. CDR3: CATSRVGGKDYGYTF. In DNA, the CDR3 is TGTGCCACCAGCAGAGTTGGGGGCAAGGACTATGGCTACACCTTC.

V gene TRBV19 combines with J gene TRBJ1-5; 8 nucleotides match TRBD1. Per the germline V gene, CDR1 is LNHDA and CDR2 is SQIVND (reference sequence). The CDR3 has 14 amino acids. The junction had 11 bases not matched to a gene; V was cut back by 5 bases and J by 11 bases. The CDR3 here is CASSPDRDFWAQHF. The CDR3, as DNA: TGTGCCAGTAGTCCGGACAGGGACTTTTGGGCCCAGCATTTT.

The chain couples TRBV20-1 to TRBJ2-7, with 7 bases matching TRBD2. V lost 7 bases, J lost 5 bases, and 5 bases stayed unmatched. The CDR3 is made up of 11 amino acids. Looked up from germline, CDR1 is DFQATT and CDR2 is SNEGSKA (reference sequence). The CDR3 sequence: CSVTSGDEQYF. The CDR3 nucleotides read TGCAGTGTTACCAGCGGGGACGAGCAGTACTTC.

The rearrangement links TRBV9 to TRBJ1-5, with D perhaps TRBD1 (5 bases). The CDR3 runs to 15 residues. In germline, CDR1 is SGDLS, CDR2 YYNGEE. Trimming shortened V by 3 bases and J by 6 bases, and 16 bases separated the two germline ends. The CDR3 spells CASSAQGSVGQPQHF. CDR3 nucleotides: TGTGCCAGCAGCGCTCAGGGTTCCGTCGGTCAGCCCCAGCATTTT.

The V call is TRBV7-2, the J call TRBJ2-3; D may be TRBD2 (5 bases). V shed 6 bases and J shed 2 bases, with 15 bases lying between them. The CDR3 consists of 15 residues. The germline gives CDR1 SGHTA, CDR2 FQGNSA. In DNA, the CDR3 is TGTGCCAGCAGAGCCGGGAACTACCCCACAGATACGCAGTATTTT. This codes for CASRAGNYPTDTQYF.

This chain connects TRBV9 to TRBJ1-1; D is unclear. This CDR3 comprises 16 residues. Deletions cut 4 bases from V and 3 bases from J, with 19 bases between. CDR1 is SGDLS and CDR2 is YYNGEE in the germline V gene. Here the CDR3 reads CASSPRLMEWDTEAFF. The CDR3, as DNA: TGTGCCAGCAGCCCCCGGTTGATGGAGTGGGACACTGAAGCTTTCTTT.

The CDR3 DNA is TGTGCCAGTAGTATGCCAGGGGAGGGACGCGATGAGCAGTTCTTC. This translates into CASSMPGEGRDEQFF. J is TRBJ2-1 and V is TRBV19; D is perhaps TRBD2 (7 bases). This CDR3 contains 15 residues. In germline, CDR1 is LNHDA, CDR2 SQIVND (reference sequence). V shed 3 bases and J shed 8 bases, with 17 bases lying between them.

This chain joins TRBV4-1 and TRBJ2-7; 8 bases are a match to TRBD1. The V gene's germline CDR1 is MGHRA and CDR2 YSYEKL. Trimming removed 4 bases from V and 9 bases from J; junction bases left unmatched: 14. CDR3 size: 15 residues. The CDR3 DNA reads as TGCGCCAGCAGCCCTAAGGCCAGGGGGCTGATTGGGCAGTACTTC. It yields the protein CASSPKARGLIGQYF.

V usage is TRBV13 and J usage is TRBJ2-2; 9 positions agree with TRBD1. Germline CDR1 and CDR2: PRHDT and FYEKMQ (reference sequence). The CDR3 extends over 16 amino acids. V was clipped by 6 bases and J by 4 bases; unmatched bases: 9. The CDR3 DNA reads TGTGCCAGCAGGAGTATGGGACAGGGACCCACCGGGGAGCTGTTTTTT. It codes for CASRSMGQGPTGELFF.